This T cell receptor (beta chain) was observed in a study of control samples from healthy donors and cancer patients. CDR3 size: 14 residues. CDR1 SGHVS and CDR2 FQNEAQ come from the germline V gene. Trimming left V 4 bases short and J 5 bases short, with 15 bases between. Only in-frame clones appear in the TCRdb table, and some are missing; sequencing was by immunoSEQ multiplex PCR. The data hold around 68,000 clones, with 83% observed a single time. Sequencing was done on a sample of blood. This clonotype was sampled from a man in his 60s in good health. The chain recombines TRBV7-8 with TRBJ2-7; weak D call: TRBD2 (6 bases). As DNA, the CDR3 is TGTGCCAGCAGCTCCCAACGGGGGATCCACGAGCAGTACTTC. Its translation is CASSSQRGIHEQYF.